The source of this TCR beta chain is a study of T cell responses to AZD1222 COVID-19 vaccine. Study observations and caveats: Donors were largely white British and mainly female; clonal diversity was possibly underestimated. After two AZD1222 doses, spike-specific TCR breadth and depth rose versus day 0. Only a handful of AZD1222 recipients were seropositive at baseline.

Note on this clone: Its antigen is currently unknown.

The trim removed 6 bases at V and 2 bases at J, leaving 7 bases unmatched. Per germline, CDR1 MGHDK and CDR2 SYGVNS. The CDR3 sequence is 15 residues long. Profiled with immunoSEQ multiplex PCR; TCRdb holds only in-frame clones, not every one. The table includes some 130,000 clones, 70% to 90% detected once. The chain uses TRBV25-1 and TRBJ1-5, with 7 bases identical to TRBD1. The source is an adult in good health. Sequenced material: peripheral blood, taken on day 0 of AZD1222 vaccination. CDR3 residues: CASSPQGRGNQPQHF. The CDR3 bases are TGTGCCAGCAGCCCACAGGGGAGGGGCAATCAGCCCCAGCATTTT.